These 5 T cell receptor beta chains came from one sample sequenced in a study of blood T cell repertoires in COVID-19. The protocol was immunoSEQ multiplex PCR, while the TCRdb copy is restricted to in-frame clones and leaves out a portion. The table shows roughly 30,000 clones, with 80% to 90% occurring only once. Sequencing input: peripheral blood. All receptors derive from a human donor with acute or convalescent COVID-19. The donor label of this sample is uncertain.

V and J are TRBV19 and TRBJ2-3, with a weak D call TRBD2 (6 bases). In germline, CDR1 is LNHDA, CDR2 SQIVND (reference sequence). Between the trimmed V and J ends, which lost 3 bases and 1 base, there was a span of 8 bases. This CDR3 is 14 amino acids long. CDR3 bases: TGTGCCAGTAGTATGCTAGCGCGCACAGATACGCAGTATTTT. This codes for CASSMLARTDTQYF.

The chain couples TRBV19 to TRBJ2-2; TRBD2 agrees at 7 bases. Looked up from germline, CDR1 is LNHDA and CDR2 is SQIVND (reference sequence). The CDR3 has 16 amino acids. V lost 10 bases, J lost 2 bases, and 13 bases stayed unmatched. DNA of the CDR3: TGTGCCAATTTGACCCCCGGGACTACAAACACCGGGGAGCTGTTTTTT. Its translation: CANLTPGTTNTGELFF.

Here the CDR3 DNA reads TGTGCCAGCAGCTTATCCGGATTAGGGGAGTTCTTC. Residues: CASSLSGLGEFF. This chain uses TRBV7-9 with TRBJ2-1; D might be TRBD1 (5 bases). The V gene lost 2 bases and the J gene lost 14 bases, with 13 bases spanning the gap. The CDR3 contains 12 residues. The V gene's germline CDR1 is SEHNR and CDR2 FQNEAQ (reference sequence).

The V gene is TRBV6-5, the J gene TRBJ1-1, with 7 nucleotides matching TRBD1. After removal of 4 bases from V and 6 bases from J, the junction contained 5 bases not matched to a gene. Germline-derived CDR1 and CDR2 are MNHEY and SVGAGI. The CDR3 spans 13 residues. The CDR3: CASSFGTDSEAFF. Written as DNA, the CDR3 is TGTGCCAGCAGTTTCGGGACAGACTCTGAAGCTTTCTTT.

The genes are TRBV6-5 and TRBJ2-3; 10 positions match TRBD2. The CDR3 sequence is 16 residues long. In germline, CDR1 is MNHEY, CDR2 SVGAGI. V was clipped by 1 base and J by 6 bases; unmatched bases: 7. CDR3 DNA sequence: TGTGCCAGCAGTTACTTGGCAGCGGGAGGGACGGATACGCAGTATTTT. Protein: CASSYLAAGGTDTQYF.